This T cell receptor (beta chain) was recovered during a study of OX40 agonist ivuxolimab in advanced cancers. The study's findings and limits: There were also nonresponders showing low normalized T-cell clonal expansion.

About this clone itself: Its antigen is unidentified.

The method was immunoSEQ multiplex PCR; TCRdb's version includes in-frame clones alone and lacks a portion of them. This table holds 90,000 to 100,000 clones, 88% found once. V shed 1 base, J shed 4 bases, and the junction held 10 bases outside the gene matches. From germline, CDR1 is SGHTA and CDR2 FQGNSA. The CDR3 has 17 residues. Here the sequenced sample was CD4+ or CD8+ T cells sorted from blood, taken in a trial of the OX40 agonist ivuxolimab. V is TRBV7-2 and J is TRBJ2-4, with 7 bases fitting TRBD2. The TCR sequence derives from an adult with an advanced solid tumor such as melanoma, head and neck, liver or kidney cancer. The DNA of the CDR3 is TGTGCCAGCAGCTTAGTTGGGGTGGGGCGGGAGAAAAACATTCAGTACTTC. Its protein product is CASSLVGVGREKNIQYF.